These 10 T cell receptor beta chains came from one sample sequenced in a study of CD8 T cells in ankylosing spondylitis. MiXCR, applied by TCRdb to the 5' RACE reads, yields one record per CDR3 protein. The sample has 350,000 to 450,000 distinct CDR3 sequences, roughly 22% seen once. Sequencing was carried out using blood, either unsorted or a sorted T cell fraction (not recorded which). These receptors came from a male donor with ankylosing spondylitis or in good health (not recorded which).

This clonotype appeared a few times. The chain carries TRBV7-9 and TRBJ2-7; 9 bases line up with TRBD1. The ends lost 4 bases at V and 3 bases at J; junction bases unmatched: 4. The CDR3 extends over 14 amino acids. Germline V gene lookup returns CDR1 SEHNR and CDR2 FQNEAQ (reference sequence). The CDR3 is CASSSGQGNYEQYF. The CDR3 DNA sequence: TGTGCCAGCAGCTCAGGACAGGGGAACTACGAGCAGTACTTC.

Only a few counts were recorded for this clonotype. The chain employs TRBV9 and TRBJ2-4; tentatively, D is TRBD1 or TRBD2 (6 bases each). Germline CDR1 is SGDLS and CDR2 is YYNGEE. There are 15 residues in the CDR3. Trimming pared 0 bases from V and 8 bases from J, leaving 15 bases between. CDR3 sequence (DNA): TGTGCCAGCAGCGTAGAGGGGGGTTCCTGGTACATTCAGTACTTC. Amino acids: CASSVEGGSWYIQYF.

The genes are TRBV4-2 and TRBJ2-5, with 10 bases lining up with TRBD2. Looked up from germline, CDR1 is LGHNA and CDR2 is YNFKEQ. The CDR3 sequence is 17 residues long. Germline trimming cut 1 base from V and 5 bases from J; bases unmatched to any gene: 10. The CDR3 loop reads CASSQGGQRGGLETQYF. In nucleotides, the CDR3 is TGTGCCAGCAGCCAAGGTGGCCAGCGGGGGGGCCTGGAGACCCAGTACTTC.

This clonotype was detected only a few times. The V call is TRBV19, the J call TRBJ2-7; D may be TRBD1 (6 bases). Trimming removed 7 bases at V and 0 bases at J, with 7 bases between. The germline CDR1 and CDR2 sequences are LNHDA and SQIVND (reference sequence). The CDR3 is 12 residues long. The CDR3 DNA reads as TGTGCCAGTATGGGGGCCTCCTACGAGCAGTACTTC. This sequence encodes CASMGASYEQYF.

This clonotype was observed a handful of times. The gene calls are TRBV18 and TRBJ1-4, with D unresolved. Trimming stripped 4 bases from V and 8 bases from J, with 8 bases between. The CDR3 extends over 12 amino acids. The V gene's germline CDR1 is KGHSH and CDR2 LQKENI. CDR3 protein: CASSLPREKLFF. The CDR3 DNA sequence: TGTGCCAGCTCACTCCCTCGGGAAAAACTGTTTTTT.

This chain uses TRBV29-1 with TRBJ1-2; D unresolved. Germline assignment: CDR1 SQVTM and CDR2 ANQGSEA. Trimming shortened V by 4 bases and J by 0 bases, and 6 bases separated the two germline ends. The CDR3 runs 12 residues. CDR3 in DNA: TGCAGCGTTGGGACTCCTAACTATGGCTACACCTTC. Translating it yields CSVGTPNYGYTF.

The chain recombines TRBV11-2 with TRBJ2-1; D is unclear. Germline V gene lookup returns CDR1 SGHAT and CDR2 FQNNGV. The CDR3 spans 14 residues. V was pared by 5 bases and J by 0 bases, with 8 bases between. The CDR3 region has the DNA TGTGCCAGCAGCATTAGCAGCTCCTACAATGAGCAGTTCTTC. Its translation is CASSISSSYNEQFF.

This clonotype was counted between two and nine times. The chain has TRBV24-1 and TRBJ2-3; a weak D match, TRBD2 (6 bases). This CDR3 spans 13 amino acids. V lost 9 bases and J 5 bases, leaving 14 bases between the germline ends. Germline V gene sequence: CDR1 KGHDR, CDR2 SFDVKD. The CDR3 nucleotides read TGTGCCACCGAGGAGGGTCCGGGAGATACGCAGTATTTT. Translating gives CATEEGPGDTQYF.

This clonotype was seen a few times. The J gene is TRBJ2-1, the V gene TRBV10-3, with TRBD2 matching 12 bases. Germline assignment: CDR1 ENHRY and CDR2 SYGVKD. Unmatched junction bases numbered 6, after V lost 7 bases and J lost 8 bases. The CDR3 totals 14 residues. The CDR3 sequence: CAITPTSGGYEQFF. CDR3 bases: TGTGCCATCACCCCGACTAGCGGGGGCTATGAGCAGTTCTTC.

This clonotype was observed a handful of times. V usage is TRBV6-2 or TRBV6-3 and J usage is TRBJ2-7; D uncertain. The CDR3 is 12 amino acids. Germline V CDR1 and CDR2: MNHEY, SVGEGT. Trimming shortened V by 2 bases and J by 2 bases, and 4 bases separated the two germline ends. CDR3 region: CASSYRAYEQYF. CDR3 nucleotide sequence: TGTGCCAGCAGTTACCGCGCCTACGAGCAGTACTTC.